These 21 T cell receptor beta chains were sequenced from one sample in a study of blood T cell repertoires in COVID-19. Profiled with immunoSEQ multiplex PCR; TCRdb holds only in-frame clones, not every one. Of about 340,000 clones in the sample, 80% to 95% were seen once. Material: PBMCs or T cells enriched from blood (not recorded which). All receptors come from a woman aged 25-40 years who had recovered from COVID-19.

The chain recombines TRBV7-8 with TRBJ2-7; the D gene is possibly TRBD1 (5 bases). The length of the CDR3 is 14 residues. CDR1 is SGHVS and CDR2 is FQNEAQ in the germline V gene. Between the trimmed V and J ends, which lost 3 bases and 7 bases, there was a span of 16 bases. This chain's CDR3 is CASSLGQGSWEQYF. The CDR3 coding sequence is TGTGCCAGCAGCTTGGGGCAGGGTTCGTGGGAGCAGTACTTC.

The V call is TRBV11-3, the J call TRBJ1-3; the D gene is possibly TRBD1 (5 bases). In germline, CDR1 is SGHNT, CDR2 YENEEA. The CDR3 is 15 amino acids. The germline V and J ends were trimmed by 0 bases and 4 bases, with 10 bases remaining between them. The CDR3 DNA follows: TGTGCCAGCAGCTTAGAAGCAGGGTCCGGAAACACCATATATTTT. It is translated as CASSLEAGSGNTIYF. The full variable domain, in which reference TRBV11-3 and TRBJ1-3 provide the parts outside the CDR3, is EAGVVQSPRYKIIEKKQPVAFWCNPISGHNTLYWYLQNLGQGPELLIRYENEEAVDDSQLPKDRFSAERLKGVDSTLKIQPAELGDSAVYLCASSLEAGSGNTIYFGEGSWLTVV.

This chain uses TRBV19 with TRBJ2-1; 7 positions match TRBD2. The CDR3 contains 17 residues. V gave up 6 bases and J gave up 0 bases; unmatched junction bases: 11. Germline CDR1 reads LNHDA; CDR2 reads SQIVND (reference sequence). CDR3 DNA sequence: TGTGCCAGTAGGATGCTCTTCGGGGGGAGCTCCTACAATGAGCAGTTCTTC. Its protein product is CASRMLFGGSSYNEQFF.

The chain combines TRBV6-5 with TRBJ1-2; TRBD1 matches 8 bases. Trimming removed 6 bases from V and 4 bases from J; junction bases left unmatched: 7. Germline CDR1 reads MNHEY; CDR2 reads SVGAGI. The CDR3 sequence is 14 residues long. As DNA, the CDR3 is TGTGCCAGCAGACCTGACAGGGGCAGCTATGGCTACACCTTC. As protein: CASRPDRGSYGYTF.

This sequence joins TRBV6-5 and TRBJ2-1; 7 positions match TRBD1. This CDR3 has 15 amino acids. The junction had 8 bases not matched to a gene; V was cut back by 6 bases and J by 3 bases. Germline V gives CDR1 MNHEY, CDR2 SVGAGI. The CDR3, as DNA: TGTGCCAGCAGCGAGACAGGGACGGGCTACAATGAGCAGTTCTTC. Its translation: CASSETGTGYNEQFF.

This rearrangement joins TRBV12-3 or TRBV12-4 to TRBJ1-4; 7 bases map to TRBD1. CDR3 length: 11 amino acids. J lost 10 bases, V lost 6 bases, and 2 bases had no gene match. CDR3 sequence: CASSKGAKLFF. The CDR3 DNA follows: TGTGCCAGCAGCAAGGGGGCAAAACTGTTTTTT.

This chain links TRBV11-2 with TRBJ2-5; 12 positions agree with TRBD2. Germline-derived CDR1 and CDR2 are SGHAT and FQNNGV. Trimming cost V 1 base and J 0 bases; bases outside gene matches: 3. The length of the CDR3 is 17 residues. CDR3 in amino acids: CASSLGLAGGYQETQYF. In DNA, the CDR3 is TGTGCCAGCAGCTTAGGGCTAGCGGGGGGGTACCAAGAGACCCAGTACTTC.

This chain joins TRBV18 and TRBJ1-4; 7 bases fit TRBD1. This CDR3 region has 14 residues. Germline V lookup: CDR1 KGHSH, CDR2 LQKENI. V lost 3 bases, J lost 5 bases, and 3 bases stayed unmatched. CDR3 amino acids: CASSPGTVNEKLFF. The CDR3 DNA reads as TGTGCCAGCTCACCCGGGACAGTAAATGAAAAACTGTTTTTT.

This chain joins TRBV19 and TRBJ1-6, with D tentatively TRBD1 (6 bases). The V gene's germline CDR1 is LNHDA and CDR2 SQIVND (reference sequence). Trimming removed 3 bases from V and 11 bases from J, with 14 bases in between. There are 14 residues in the CDR3. The DNA for the CDR3 is TGTGCCAGTAGTATCTCCACAGGGCTGACACCCCTCCACTTT. It is translated as CASSISTGLTPLHF.

The chain uses TRBV6-4 and TRBJ2-7; D uncertain. The germline V and J ends were trimmed by 7 bases and 4 bases, with 11 bases remaining between them. The CDR3 has 12 residues. Germline V gene data show CDR1 as MRHNA and CDR2 as SNTAGT. CDR3 sequence: CASKSSGYEQYF. The CDR3 DNA is TGTGCCAGCAAATCTTCCGGGTACGAGCAGTACTTC.

The genes are TRBV6-5 and TRBJ1-2; D unresolved. Germline CDR1 MNHEY, CDR2 SVGAGI. V lost 8 bases to trimming and J lost 0 bases, with 7 bases between them. The CDR3 has 12 amino acids. CDR3 sequence reads: CASANSNYGYTF. CDR3 nucleotides: TGTGCCAGCGCAAACTCTAACTATGGCTACACCTTC.

The rearrangement links TRBV7-3 to TRBJ2-7; possible D gene TRBD2, 5 bases. V was shortened by 0 bases and J by 5 bases, with 14 bases between the two germline ends. The CDR3 is made up of 15 amino acids. Per the germline V gene, CDR1 is SGHTA and CDR2 is FQGTGA. The CDR3 is CASSLTGSYWDEQYF. The CDR3 coding sequence is TGTGCCAGCAGCTTAACGGGGAGTTATTGGGACGAGCAGTACTTC.

The rearrangement joins TRBV11-2 to TRBJ1-2; 7 bases are shared with TRBD1. This CDR3 has 13 residues. The J segment lost 5 bases and the V segment lost 1 base, leaving 1 base of the junction unmatched. Germline V gene sequence: CDR1 SGHAT, CDR2 FQNNGV. Written as DNA, the CDR3 is TGTGCCAGCAGCTTAGCCAGGGGGTATGGCTACACCTTC. It yields the protein CASSLARGYGYTF.

Here the CDR3 reads CASSPTDNEQYF. The CDR3 DNA sequence: TGTGCCAGCAGCCCAACGGACAACGAGCAGTACTTC. This chain connects TRBV9 to TRBJ2-7, with D possibly being TRBD1 (5 bases). V was pared by 4 bases and J by 5 bases, with 10 bases between. This CDR3 is 12 amino acids long. Germline loops: CDR1 SGDLS, CDR2 YYNGEE.

CDR3 DNA: TGTGCCAGCAGTTTCAGGTCCGCGGGAGCGAACGAGCAGTACTTC. Residues: CASSFRSAGANEQYF. V usage is TRBV27 and J usage is TRBJ2-7; TRBD2 aligns across 7 bases. Germline-derived CDR1 and CDR2 are MNHEY and SMNVEV (reference sequence). CDR3 length: 15 amino acids. Unmatched junction bases numbered 10, after V lost 3 bases and J lost 5 bases.

J is TRBJ2-1 and V is TRBV20-1; TRBD2 matches at 7 bases. The CDR3 sequence is 11 residues long. V was clipped by 6 bases and J by 11 bases; unmatched bases: 7. Germline values: CDR1 DFQATT, CDR2 SNEGSKA (reference sequence). CDR3 nucleotides: TGCAGTGCCCCCGCGGGAGTACAGCAGTTCTTC. Translating gives CSAPAGVQQFF.

As for this clone: One end of the junction does not line up with germline, which may come from a read error. This sequence joins TRBV11-2 and TRBJ2-7, with D maybe TRBD2 (6 bases). Germline V CDR1 and CDR2: SGHAT, FQNNGV. This CDR3 has 13 amino acids. For the CDR3, the DNA is TGTGCCAGCAGCTTTGGACTATCCTTCGAGCAGTACTTC. Protein product: CASSFGLSFEQYF.

V usage is TRBV9 and J usage is TRBJ1-4; possibly TRBD1 for D (6 bases). The CDR3 extends over 15 amino acids. Germline values: CDR1 SGDLS, CDR2 YYNGEE. The V and J ends lost 1 base and 2 bases respectively, with 9 bases between them. The chain's CDR3 is CASSVLQGTNEKLFF. The CDR3 nucleotides are TGTGCCAGCAGCGTACTTCAGGGGACTAATGAAAAACTGTTTTTT.

The genes are TRBV28 and TRBJ1-1; D unresolved. Per the germline V gene, CDR1 is MDHEN and CDR2 is SYDVKM. The V end was cut by 7 bases, the J end by 0 bases, with 3 bases between. The CDR3 spans 11 residues. The CDR3 reads CASIVNTEAFF. Here the CDR3 DNA reads TGTGCCAGCATAGTGAACACTGAAGCTTTCTTT.

This clone was observed a few times. The chain combines TRBV5-4 with TRBJ2-1, with TRBD2 matching 11 bases. The germline V gene encodes CDR1 SGHNT and CDR2 YYREEE (reference sequence). V dropped 0 bases and J dropped 9; count of bases not matched to a gene: 5. This CDR3 contains 15 residues. DNA of the CDR3: TGTGCCAGCAGCTTGGGGCGTCTAGCGGGGGGTGAGCAGTTCTTC. Its protein is CASSLGRLAGGEQFF.

The CDR3 loop reads CASSTGEAINEQFF. The CDR3 nucleotides are TGCGCCAGCAGCACCGGGGAAGCCATCAATGAGCAGTTCTTC. J is TRBJ2-1 and V is TRBV5-1; tentatively, D is TRBD2 (5 bases). V shed 4 bases and J shed 6 bases, with 14 bases lying between them. Germline CDR1 SGHRS, CDR2 YFSETQ. The CDR3 extends over 14 amino acids.